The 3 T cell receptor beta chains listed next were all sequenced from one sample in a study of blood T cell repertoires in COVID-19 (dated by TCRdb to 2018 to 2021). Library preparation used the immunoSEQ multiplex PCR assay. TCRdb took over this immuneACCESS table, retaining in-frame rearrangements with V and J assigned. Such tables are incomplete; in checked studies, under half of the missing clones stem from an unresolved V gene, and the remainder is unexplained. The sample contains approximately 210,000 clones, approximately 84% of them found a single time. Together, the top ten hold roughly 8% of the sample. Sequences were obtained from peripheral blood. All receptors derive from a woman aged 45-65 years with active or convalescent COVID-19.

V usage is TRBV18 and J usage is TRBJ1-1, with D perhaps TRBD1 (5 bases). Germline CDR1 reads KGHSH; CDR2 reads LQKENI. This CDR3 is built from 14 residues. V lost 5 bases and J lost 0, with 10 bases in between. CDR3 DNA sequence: TGTGCCAGCTCAAGGGACTTAATGAACACTGAAGCTTTCTTT. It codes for CASSRDLMNTEAFF.

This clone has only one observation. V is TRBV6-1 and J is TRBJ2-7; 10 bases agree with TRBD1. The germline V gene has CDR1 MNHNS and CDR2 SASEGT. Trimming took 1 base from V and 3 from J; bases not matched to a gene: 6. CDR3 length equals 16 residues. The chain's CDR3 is CASSEGPTGGLYEQYF. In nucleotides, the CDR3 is TGTGCCAGCAGTGAAGGCCCGACAGGGGGCCTCTACGAGCAGTACTTC.

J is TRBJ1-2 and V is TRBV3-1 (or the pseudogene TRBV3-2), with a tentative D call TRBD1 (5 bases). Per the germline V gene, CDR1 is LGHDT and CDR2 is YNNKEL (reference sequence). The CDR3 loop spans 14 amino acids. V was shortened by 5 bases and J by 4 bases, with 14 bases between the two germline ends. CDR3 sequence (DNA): TGTGCCAGCAGCGCCGCCGGGGGGATCTATGGCTACACCTTC. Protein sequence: CASSAAGGIYGYTF.